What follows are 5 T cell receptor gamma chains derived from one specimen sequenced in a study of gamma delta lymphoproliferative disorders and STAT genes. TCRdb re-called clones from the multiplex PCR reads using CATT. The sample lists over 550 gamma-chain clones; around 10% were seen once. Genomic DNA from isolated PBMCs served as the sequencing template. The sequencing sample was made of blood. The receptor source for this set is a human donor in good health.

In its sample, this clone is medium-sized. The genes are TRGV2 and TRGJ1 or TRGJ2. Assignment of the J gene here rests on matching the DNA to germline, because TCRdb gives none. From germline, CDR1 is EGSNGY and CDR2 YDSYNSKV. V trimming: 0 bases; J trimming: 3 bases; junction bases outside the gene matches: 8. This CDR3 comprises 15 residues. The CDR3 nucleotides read TGTGCCACCTGGGACGGGGAACCTTTTTATTATAAGAAACTCTTT. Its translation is CATWDGEPFYYKKLF.

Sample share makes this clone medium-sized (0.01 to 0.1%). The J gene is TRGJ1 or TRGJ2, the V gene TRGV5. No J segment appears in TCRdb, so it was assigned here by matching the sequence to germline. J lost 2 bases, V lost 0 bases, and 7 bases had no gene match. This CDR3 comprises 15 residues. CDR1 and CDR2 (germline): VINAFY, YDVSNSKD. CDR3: CATWDRQGYYYKKLF. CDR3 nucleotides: TGTGCCACCTGGGACAGGCAAGGCTATTATTATAAGAAACTCTTT.

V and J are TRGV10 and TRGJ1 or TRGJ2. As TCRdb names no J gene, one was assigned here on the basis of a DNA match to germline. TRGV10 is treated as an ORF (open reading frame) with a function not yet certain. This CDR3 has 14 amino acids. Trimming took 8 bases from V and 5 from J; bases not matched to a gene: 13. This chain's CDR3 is CAAWASVFDYKKLF. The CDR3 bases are TGTGCTGCGTGGGCCTCCGTTTTTGATTATAAGAAACTCTTT.

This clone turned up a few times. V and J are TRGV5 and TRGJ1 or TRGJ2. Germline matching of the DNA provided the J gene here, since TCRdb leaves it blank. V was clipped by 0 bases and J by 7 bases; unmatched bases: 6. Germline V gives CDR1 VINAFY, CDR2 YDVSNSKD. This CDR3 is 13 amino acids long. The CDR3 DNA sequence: TGTGCCACCTGGGACAGGCGAGTCTATAAGAAACTCTTT. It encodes CATWDRRVYKKLF.

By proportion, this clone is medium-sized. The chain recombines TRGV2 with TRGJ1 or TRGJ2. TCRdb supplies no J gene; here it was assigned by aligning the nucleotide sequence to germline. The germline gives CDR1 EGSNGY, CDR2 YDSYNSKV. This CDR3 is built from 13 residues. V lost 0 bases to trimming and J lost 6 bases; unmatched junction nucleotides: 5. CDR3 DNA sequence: TGTGCCACCTGGGACGGGCTGTGTTATAAGAAACTCTTT. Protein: CATWDGLCYKKLF.